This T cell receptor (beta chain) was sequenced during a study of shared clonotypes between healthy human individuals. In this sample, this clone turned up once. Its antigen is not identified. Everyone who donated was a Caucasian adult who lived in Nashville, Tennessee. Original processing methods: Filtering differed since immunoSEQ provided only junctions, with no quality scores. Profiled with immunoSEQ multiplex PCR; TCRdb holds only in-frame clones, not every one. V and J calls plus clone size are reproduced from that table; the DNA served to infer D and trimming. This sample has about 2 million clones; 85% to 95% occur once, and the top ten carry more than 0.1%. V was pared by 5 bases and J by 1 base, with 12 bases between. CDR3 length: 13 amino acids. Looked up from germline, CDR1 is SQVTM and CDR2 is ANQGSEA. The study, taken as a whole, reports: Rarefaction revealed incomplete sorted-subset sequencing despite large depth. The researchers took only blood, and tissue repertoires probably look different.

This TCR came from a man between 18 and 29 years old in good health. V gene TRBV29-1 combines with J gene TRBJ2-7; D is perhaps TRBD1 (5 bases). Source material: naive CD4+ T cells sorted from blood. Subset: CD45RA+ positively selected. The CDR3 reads CSVLKAGSYEQYF. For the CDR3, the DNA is TGCAGCGTTCTTAAAGCAGGGTCCTACGAGCAGTACTTC.